The 10 T cell receptor beta chains presented below share a single source sample, sequenced in a study of blood T cell repertoires in COVID-19. Some clones are missing from TCRdb's copy, which holds only in-frame ones; the method was immunoSEQ multiplex PCR. Here the sample spans about 42,000 clones, 89% being singletons. Sample: peripheral blood. The receptors shown here come from a human donor in a cohort sampled during active COVID-19.

J is TRBJ1-5 and V is TRBV6-2 or TRBV6-3; a weak D match, TRBD1 (6 bases). Trimming removed 2 bases from V and 1 base from J, with 9 bases in between. The CDR3 runs to 15 residues. Germline-derived CDR1 and CDR2 are MNHEY and SVGEGT. For the CDR3, the DNA is TGTGCCAGCAGTTACGGGGGCAGGAGCAATCAGCCCCAGCATTTT. It translates to CASSYGGRSNQPQHF.

The genes are TRBV5-6 and TRBJ1-4, with 7 positions matching TRBD1. Per germline, CDR1 SGHDT and CDR2 YYEEEE. The trim removed 2 bases at V and 5 bases at J, leaving 9 bases unmatched. This CDR3 is built from 16 residues. Written as DNA, the CDR3 is TGTGCCAGCAGCTTTGGGACAGCCGCTACCAATGAAAAACTGTTTTTT. This translates into CASSFGTAATNEKLFF.

This chain joins TRBV5-1 and TRBJ2-7, with a possible D match to TRBD2 (5 bases). There are 14 residues in the CDR3. Germline-derived CDR1 and CDR2 are SGHRS and YFSETQ. Trimming stripped 4 bases from V and 4 bases from J, with 15 bases between. CDR3 bases: TGCGCCAGCAGCGCATATAATGCGGGTTACGAGCAGTACTTC. It translates to CASSAYNAGYEQYF. The whole variable domain, remainder taken from reference TRBV5-1 and TRBJ2-7, is KAGVTQTPRYLIKTRGQQVTLSCSPISGHRSVSWYQQTPGQGLQFLFEYFSETQRNKGNFPGRFSGRQFSNSRSEMNVSTLELGDSALYLCASSAYNAGYEQYFGPGTRLTVT.

The chain recombines TRBV25-1 with TRBJ1-1; possibly TRBD1 for D (6 bases). The CDR3 is 14 residues long. V was shortened by 1 base and J by 7 bases, with 13 bases between the two germline ends. Germline CDR1 MGHDK, CDR2 SYGVNS. This chain's CDR3 is CASSELAGAGEAFF. CDR3 DNA sequence: TGTGCCAGCAGTGAATTGGCAGGGGCCGGTGAAGCTTTCTTT.

This clone has just one count. V usage is TRBV18 and J usage is TRBJ1-1; D may be TRBD1 (6 bases). The CDR3 has 13 residues. Germline CDR1 reads KGHSH; CDR2 reads LQKENI. Deletions cut 6 bases from V and 3 bases from J, with 11 bases between. The CDR3 DNA reads TGTGCCAGCTCCGGACAGTGGTACACTGAAGCTTTCTTT. It codes for CASSGQWYTEAFF.

This clone occurred once. V is TRBV5-1 and J is TRBJ1-3; perhaps TRBD1 as D (6 bases). Trimming stripped 5 bases from V and 1 base from J, with 7 bases between. This CDR3 has 13 amino acids. Germline V gene lookup returns CDR1 SGHRS and CDR2 YFSETQ. CDR3 amino acids: CASRQGSGNTIYF. The CDR3 nucleotides read TGCGCCAGCAGGCAGGGGTCTGGAAACACCATATATTTT.

This clone turned up a few times. The gene calls are TRBV6-6 and TRBJ1-6, with 8 positions matching TRBD1. J was trimmed by 7 bases and V by 0 bases; bases with no gene match: 2. The V gene's germline CDR1 is MNHNY and CDR2 SVGAGI (reference sequence). The CDR3 extends over 15 amino acids. This chain's CDR3 is CASSYSPGGNSPLHF. In DNA form, the CDR3 reads TGTGCCAGCAGTTACTCCCCAGGGGGCAATTCACCCCTCCACTTT.

The chain carries TRBV14 and TRBJ1-2; D unclear. Between the trimmed V and J ends, which lost 0 bases and 4 bases, there was a span of 15 bases. In germline, CDR1 is SGHDN, CDR2 FVKESK. This CDR3 has 16 amino acids. CDR3 nucleotide sequence: TGTGCCAGCAGCCAAGATCGTCAGGCGAACTCCTATGGCTACACCTTC. It yields the protein CASSQDRQANSYGYTF. The variable domain in full, with the rest retrieved from reference TRBV14 and TRBJ1-2, is EAGVTQFPSHSVIEKGQTVTLRCDPISGHDNLYWYRRVMGKEIKFLLHFVKESKQDESGMPNNRFLAERTGGTYSTLKVQPAELEDSGVYFCASSQDRQANSYGYTFGSGTRLTVV.

The chain uses TRBV2 and TRBJ1-1, with TRBD1 matching 12 bases. With V trimmed by 6 bases and J by 10 bases, 3 bases remained unmatched. CDR1 and CDR2 from the germline V gene are SNHLY and FYNNEI. The CDR3 is 12 residues long. The CDR3 sequence is CASRGQGASAFF. Here the CDR3 DNA reads TGTGCCAGCAGGGGACAGGGGGCGTCAGCTTTCTTT.

In its sample, this clone was seen once. The chain has TRBV5-1 and TRBJ1-1, with 7 bases fitting TRBD1. This CDR3 comprises 15 residues. Germline assignment: CDR1 SGHRS and CDR2 YFSETQ. V was clipped by 4 bases and J by 1 base; unmatched bases: 7. The CDR3 nucleotides are TGCGCCAGCAGCCCGGTGGAGGGGGCGAACACTGAAGCTTTCTTT. This codes for CASSPVEGANTEAFF. The full variable domain, in which reference TRBV5-1 and TRBJ1-1 provide the parts outside the CDR3, is KAGVTQTPRYLIKTRGQQVTLSCSPISGHRSVSWYQQTPGQGLQFLFEYFSETQRNKGNFPGRFSGRQFSNSRSEMNVSTLELGDSALYLCASSPVEGANTEAFFGQGTRLTVV.